The next 26 T cell receptor beta chains were all read from a single sample in a study of blood T cell repertoires in COVID-19 (dated by TCRdb to 2018 to 2020). Preparation of the library involved the immunoSEQ multiplex PCR assay. TCRdb took over this immuneACCESS table, retaining in-frame rearrangements with V and J assigned. Such tables are incomplete; in checked studies, under half of the missing clones stem from an unresolved V gene, and the remainder is unexplained. This sample gives approximately 83,000 clones in total; approximately 86% of them show up just once. 3.4% of the sample is held by the ten biggest clonotypes. Sequenced material: peripheral blood. Every receptor here comes from a man over 45 with acute or convalescent COVID-19.

V is TRBV27 and J is TRBJ2-7, with a tentative D call TRBD2 (6 bases). Germline loops: CDR1 MNHEY, CDR2 SMNVEV (reference sequence). The CDR3 sequence is 13 residues long. The ends were cut back, 5 bases at V and 11 bases at J, with 19 bases in the middle. Here the CDR3 DNA reads TGTGCCAGCAGTCAACCGGGACTCCGAATTGAGTACTTC. Amino acids: CASSQPGLRIEYF.

This chain connects TRBV18 to TRBJ2-5; D may be TRBD2 (6 bases). Germline V gene lookup returns CDR1 KGHSH and CDR2 LQKENI. V was clipped by 5 bases and J by 2 bases, with 9 bases between them. The CDR3 covers 13 residues. This CDR3 reads CASSGGEQETQYF. The CDR3 nucleotides are TGTGCCAGCTCAGGAGGGGAACAAGAGACCCAGTACTTC.

The genes are TRBV4-1 and TRBJ2-7, with 8 nucleotides matching TRBD1. From germline, CDR1 is MGHRA and CDR2 YSYEKL. This CDR3 has 16 amino acids. V gave up 0 bases and J gave up 7 bases; unmatched junction bases: 11. The CDR3 DNA reads TGCGCCAGCAGCCAAGATCCCGGACAGGGAGTGAAGGAGCAGTACTTC. Its translation: CASSQDPGQGVKEQYF.

This clone was seen only once. The genes are TRBV12-5 and TRBJ1-6, with D perhaps matching TRBD1 (6 bases). Trimming removed 2 bases at V and 6 bases at J, with 14 bases between. This CDR3 spans 16 amino acids. Germline CDR1 LGHNT, CDR2 FRNRAP. The CDR3 is CASGLYKTGVNSPLHF. The CDR3 DNA is TGTGCTAGTGGTTTGTATAAGACAGGAGTTAATTCACCCCTCCACTTT.

The chain has TRBV6-2 or TRBV6-3 and TRBJ2-7; the D gene is possibly TRBD2 (5 bases). The CDR3 is made up of 14 amino acids. The V end was cut by 6 bases, the J end by 2 bases, with 14 bases between. The germline CDR1 and CDR2 sequences are MNHEY and SVGEGT. CDR3 protein: CASSRMVEAYEQYF. Here the CDR3 DNA reads TGTGCCAGCAGCCGAATGGTGGAGGCCTACGAGCAGTACTTC.

This rearrangement joins TRBV28 to TRBJ2-5; D remains ambiguous. Germline CDR1 reads MDHEN; CDR2 reads SYDVKM. V was shortened by 3 bases and J by 8 bases, with 13 bases between the two germline ends. The CDR3 length is 13 residues. CDR3 protein: CASSFPPLLTQYF. Here the CDR3 DNA reads TGTGCCAGCAGTTTCCCCCCCCTGTTAACCCAGTACTTC.

V and J are TRBV27 and TRBJ2-1, with 10 bases that match TRBD2. V shed 6 bases, J shed 4 bases, and the junction held 3 bases outside the gene matches. Looked up from germline, CDR1 is MNHEY and CDR2 is SMNVEV (reference sequence). The CDR3 contains 14 residues. The CDR3 spells CASSLAGEYNEQFF. In DNA form, the CDR3 reads TGTGCCAGCAGCCTAGCGGGAGAATACAATGAGCAGTTCTTC.

The chain employs TRBV6-6 and TRBJ2-4; TRBD2 agrees at 8 bases. Trimming cost V 0 bases and J 3 bases; bases outside gene matches: 4. The CDR3 has 16 residues. Germline CDR1 and CDR2: MNHNY and SVGAGI (reference sequence). In DNA form, the CDR3 reads TGTGCCAGCAGTTACTCTGCGCGGGAGGTCAAAAACATTCAGTACTTC. Translation: CASSYSAREVKNIQYF.

The rearrangement joins TRBV30 to TRBJ1-1, with D possibly being TRBD1 (5 bases). V lost 5 bases and J 1 base, leaving 20 bases between the germline ends. The germline V gene encodes CDR1 GTSNPN and CDR2 SVGIG (reference sequence). This CDR3 region has 16 residues. This CDR3 reads CAWGGGRIVRNTEAFF. The CDR3 DNA reads TGTGCCTGGGGGGGTGGGAGAATAGTAAGGAACACTGAAGCTTTCTTT.

The chain combines TRBV19 with TRBJ2-2; TRBD2 aligns across 16 bases. V shed 3 bases, J shed 0 bases, and the junction held 1 base outside the gene matches. CDR3 length: 18 residues. Germline V gene sequence: CDR1 LNHDA, CDR2 SQIVND (reference sequence). CDR3 residues: CASSMGLAGGPNTGELFF. CDR3 nucleotides: TGTGCCAGTAGTATGGGACTAGCGGGGGGGCCGAACACCGGGGAGCTGTTTTTT. The full variable domain, its missing parts supplied by reference TRBV19 and TRBJ2-2, is DGGITQSPKYLFRKEGQNVTLSCEQNLNHDAMYWYRQDPGQGLRLIYYSQIVNDFQKGDIAEGYSVSREKKESFPLTVTSAQKNPTAFYLCASSMGLAGGPNTGELFFGEGSRLTVL.

The rearrangement joins TRBV30 to TRBJ1-2; weak D call: TRBD1 (6 bases). CDR1 GTSNPN and CDR2 SVGIG come from the germline V gene (reference sequence). The CDR3 runs to 14 residues. V was trimmed by 6 bases and J by 3 bases, leaving 17 bases between them. The CDR3: CACRRGGAYYGYTF. The DNA for the CDR3 is TGTGCCTGCCGAAGGGGGGGCGCGTACTATGGCTACACCTTC. Supplemented by reference TRBV30 and TRBJ1-2, the full variable domain reads SQTIHQWPATLVQPVGSPLSLECTVEGTSNPNLYWYRQAAGRGLQLLFYSVGIGQISSEVPQNLSASRPQDRQFILSSKKLLLSDSGFYLCACRRGGAYYGYTFGSGTRLTVV.

The chain links TRBV24-1 to TRBJ2-2; 10 bases are shared with TRBD1. The junction had 10 bases not matched to a gene; V was cut back by 4 bases and J by 0 bases. Germline CDR1 is KGHDR and CDR2 is SFDVKD. The CDR3 loop spans 19 amino acids. CDR3 sequence: CATSDNGQGGSSNTGELFF. CDR3 sequence (DNA): TGTGCCACCAGTGACAATGGACAGGGGGGTTCCTCGAACACCGGGGAGCTGTTTTTT.

The rearrangement uses TRBV7-2 and TRBJ2-7, with 11 nucleotides matching TRBD2. V gave up 5 bases and J gave up 5 bases; unmatched junction bases: 8. The CDR3 runs to 15 residues. The germline V gene has CDR1 SGHTA and CDR2 FQGNSA. The CDR3 protein is CASSAASGRSHEQYF. Here the CDR3 DNA reads TGTGCCAGCAGCGCAGCTAGCGGGAGGTCCCACGAGCAGTACTTC.

The gene calls are TRBV28 and TRBJ2-7, with a weak D call TRBD1 (6 bases). The germline gives CDR1 MDHEN, CDR2 SYDVKM. This CDR3 contains 14 residues. The germline V and J ends were trimmed by 4 bases and 2 bases, with 12 bases remaining between them. The DNA for the CDR3 is TGTGCCAGCAGTTCGGTCCCAGGGGCCTACGAGCAGTACTTC. Amino acids: CASSSVPGAYEQYF.

This chain links TRBV6-4 with TRBJ2-4; 8 bases are a match to TRBD2. V gave up 4 bases and J gave up 8 bases; unmatched junction bases: 4. CDR3 length: 13 residues. Germline lookup yields CDR1 MRHNA and CDR2 SNTAGT. CDR3 sequence reads: CASSGTGGDIQYF. CDR3 in DNA: TGTGCCAGCAGTGGGACCGGGGGGGACATTCAGTACTTC.

This sequence joins TRBV30 and TRBJ2-1, with 8 bases lining up with TRBD2. V lost 0 bases and J lost 3; bases outside the gene matches: 7. CDR3 length: 16 residues. The germline V gene encodes CDR1 GTSNPN and CDR2 SVGIG (reference sequence). The chain's CDR3 is CAWSVTGGIYYNEQFF. The CDR3 bases are TGTGCCTGGAGTGTTACGGGAGGGATCTACTACAATGAGCAGTTCTTC.

Comment on this clone: This CDR3 is also generated by other DNA sequences in the sample. The chain couples TRBV7-9 to TRBJ2-5; 12 bases agree with TRBD1. The CDR3 sequence is 16 residues long. With 3 bases clipped from V and 4 bases from J, the junction kept 6 bases outside the gene matches. CDR1 is SEHNR, CDR2 FQNEAQ, per germline (reference sequence). The CDR3 DNA follows: TGTGCCAGCAGCTTGGGGGACAGGGGGCTGCGAGAGACCCAGTACTTC. It yields the protein CASSLGDRGLRETQYF.

As DNA, the CDR3 is TGTGCCAGCAGTCGGGACAGGGGTTACGCTGAAGCTTTCTTT. Protein: CASSRDRGYAEAFF. This sequence joins TRBV6-2 or TRBV6-3 and TRBJ1-1; 10 bases align to TRBD1. Trimming at V came to 5 bases and at J to 6 bases, leaving 6 bases not matched to a gene. Germline assignment: CDR1 MNHEY and CDR2 SVGEGT. This CDR3 spans 14 amino acids.

As regards this clone: This sample also contains other DNA sequences that code for the same CDR3. The chain uses TRBV6-5 and TRBJ1-5; D is ambiguous. Germline CDR1 and CDR2: MNHEY and SVGAGI. V dropped 7 bases and J dropped 1 base, with 5 bases sitting between them. The length of the CDR3 is 12 residues. CDR3 sequence reads: CASTRSNQPQHF. The CDR3 DNA follows: TGTGCCAGCACTCGGAGCAATCAGCCCCAGCATTTT.

The chain employs TRBV11-2 and TRBJ2-7, with D possibly matching TRBD2 (6 bases). The CDR3 consists of 15 residues. V shed 5 bases and J shed 3 bases, with 17 bases lying between them. CDR1 is SGHAT and CDR2 is FQNNGV in the germline V gene. The CDR3 nucleotides are TGTGCCAGCAGCCCCCGGGAGCTAGCGAGCTACGAGCAGTACTTC. Residues: CASSPRELASYEQYF.

V gene TRBV7-3 combines with J gene TRBJ2-1, with TRBD1 matching 7 bases. From germline, CDR1 is SGHTA and CDR2 FQGTGA. V dropped 4 bases and J dropped 6; count of bases not matched to a gene: 6. This CDR3 is 14 amino acids long. CDR3 coding DNA: TGTGCCAGCAGCTGGGGGACAGCGACCAATGAGCAGTTCTTC. Protein product: CASSWGTATNEQFF.

This chain uses TRBV7-2 with TRBJ1-1; no clear D gene. The V and J ends lost 1 base and 0 bases respectively, with 9 bases between them. CDR1 is SGHTA and CDR2 is FQGNSA in the germline V gene. CDR3 length: 15 residues. The CDR3 nucleotides are TGTGCCAGCAGCTTAGGCATAGAGCTGAACACTGAAGCTTTCTTT. It translates to CASSLGIELNTEAFF. Drawing the rest from reference TRBV7-2 and TRBJ1-1, the complete variable domain is GAGVSQSPSNKVTEKGKDVELRCDPISGHTALYWYRQSLGQGLEFLIYFQGNSAPDKSGLPSDRFSAERTGGSVSTLTIQRTQQEDSAVYLCASSLGIELNTEAFFGQGTRLTVV.

The chain has TRBV19 and TRBJ2-1; 9 bases agree with TRBD1. The CDR3 is 18 amino acids. Trimming removed 2 bases from V and 5 bases from J; junction bases left unmatched: 13. From germline, CDR1 is LNHDA and CDR2 SQIVND (reference sequence). CDR3 sequence: CASSILIPGQGPHNEQFF. DNA for the CDR3: TGTGCCAGTAGTATACTAATCCCGGGACAGGGTCCACACAATGAGCAGTTCTTC.

The rearrangement uses TRBV7-2 and TRBJ1-6; TRBD1 is a possible D gene (5 bases). The germline CDR1 and CDR2 sequences are SGHTA and FQGNSA. This CDR3 has 16 residues. The V gene lost 3 bases and the J gene lost 15 bases, with 24 bases spanning the gap. The CDR3 DNA is TGTGCCAGCAGCTTTAATGGCGGGCGCGGGGGGAGTGTCCTCCACTTT. It codes for CASSFNGGRGGSVLHF.

The J gene is TRBJ2-3, the V gene TRBV14, with TRBD1 as a possible D gene (6 bases). The germline gives CDR1 SGHDN, CDR2 FVKESK. This CDR3 is 15 amino acids long. Trimming removed 1 base from V and 6 bases from J, with 14 bases in between. CDR3 protein: CASSQVGTTRDTQYF. CDR3 DNA sequence: TGTGCCAGCAGCCAAGTCGGGACAACGAGGGATACGCAGTATTTT.

The chain recombines TRBV6-2 or TRBV6-3 with TRBJ1-2; no reliable D call. V shed 5 bases and J shed 0 bases, with 13 bases lying between them. CDR3 length: 15 residues. Germline CDR1 reads MNHEY; CDR2 reads SVGEGT. The CDR3 reads CASSPGFESNYGYTF. CDR3 sequence (DNA): TGTGCCAGCAGTCCGGGGTTTGAGTCTAACTATGGCTACACCTTC.